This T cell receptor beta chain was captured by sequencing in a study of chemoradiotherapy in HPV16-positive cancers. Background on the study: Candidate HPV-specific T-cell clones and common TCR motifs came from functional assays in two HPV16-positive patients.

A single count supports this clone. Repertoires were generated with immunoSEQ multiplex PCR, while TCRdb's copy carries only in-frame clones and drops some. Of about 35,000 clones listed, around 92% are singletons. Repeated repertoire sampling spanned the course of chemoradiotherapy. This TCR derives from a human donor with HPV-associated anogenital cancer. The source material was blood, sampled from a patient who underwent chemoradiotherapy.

In DNA form, the CDR3 reads TGTGCCAGTTTATTTTATAGGGGAGCGGTGGTTATTAGCACAGATACGCAGTATTTT. Residues: CASLFYRGAVVISTDTQYF. The rearrangement uses TRBV19 and TRBJ2-3; D may correspond to TRBD1 or TRBD2 (5 bases each). The germline CDR1 and CDR2 sequences are LNHDA and SQIVND (reference sequence). The CDR3 covers 19 residues. The V and J ends lost 8 bases and 0 bases respectively, with 27 bases between them.